What follows describes a single T cell receptor (beta chain). Sequencing used immunoSEQ multiplex PCR; TCRdb keeps in-frame clones, though not all of them. The sample lists 250,000 or so clones, approximately 90% occurring once. Trimming removed 5 bases from V and 0 bases from J, with 14 bases in between. Germline V gives CDR1 MNHNS, CDR2 SASEGT. The CDR3 runs to 15 residues. Adults between about 18 and 89 years of age took part from about two dozen US areas. Participant-reported clinical history was the basis for cohort assignment. These data originate in a study of blood T cell repertoires in COVID-19.

The receptor comes from a man aged 25 to 45 who had recovered from COVID-19. Material: PBMCs or T cells enriched from blood (not recorded which). The chain uses TRBV6-1 and TRBJ2-7; tentative D call: TRBD2 (6 bases). In DNA form, the CDR3 reads TGTGCCAGCAGTCACGGACGGGGGACCTCCTACGAGCAGTACTTC. This codes for CASSHGRGTSYEQYF.